This section outlines one TCR beta chain sequence together with its context. PCR was performed using 60 Vbeta and 13 Jbeta primers. The method was immunoSEQ multiplex PCR; TCRdb's version includes in-frame clones alone and lacks a portion of them. The table shows about 100,000 clones, with under 80% occurring only once. The record originates from a study of cytomegalovirus exposure and HLA in healthy donors. Trimming took 6 bases from V and 7 from J; bases not matched to a gene: 7. Germline CDR1 SGDLS, CDR2 YYNGEE. The CDR3 is 14 residues long. The sequenced material came from PBMCs. This receptor was taken from a woman aged 18-29 years in good health and CMV-seropositive. V gene TRBV9 combines with J gene TRBJ1-4; TRBD1 matches at 9 bases. The CDR3 sequence is CASNTGTGSEKLFF. The CDR3 nucleotides read TGTGCCAGCAATACCGGGACAGGGAGTGAAAAACTGTTTTTT.